The present entry profiles one T cell receptor beta chain with its context. The authors' processing: Scientists estimated how many nucleated cells there were by amplifying reference gene primers. Using immunoSEQ multiplex PCR, the repertoire was profiled, and TCRdb retains in-frame clones only, with some absent. V, J and clone size were drawn from that table, and D and trimming were deduced from the DNA. The profile shows some 150,000 clones, over 80% of them singletons. Germline lookup yields CDR1 LGHNA and CDR2 YSLEER. The CDR3 is made up of 14 amino acids. V was pared by 4 bases and J by 0 bases, with 9 bases between. The data are from a study of blood T cell repertoires in COVID-19.

The V gene is TRBV4-3, the J gene TRBJ1-1, with D possibly matching TRBD1 (5 bases). The sequence was collected from a man aged 50-59 years who had recovered from COVID-19. The specimen was peripheral blood. The CDR3 protein is CASSLRDLNTEAFF. The CDR3 nucleotides read TGCGCCAGCAGCCTCCGGGACTTGAACACTGAAGCTTTCTTT.